The clone carrying this T cell receptor (beta chain) is a singleton in its sample. The antigen remains undetermined. There are 14 residues in the CDR3. Per the germline V gene, CDR1 is MDHEN and CDR2 is SYDVKM. Trimming cost V 7 bases and J 0 bases, with 12 bases left between them. The data are from a study of T cells in narcolepsy. Whole-study context: Enrolled donors included narcolepsy type 1 or type 2 patients and healthy controls. Overall study results and limits: In some patient and control memory CD4+ samples, autoreactive clones were absent.

Clones were read by immunoSEQ multiplex PCR, and TCRdb kept only the in-frame ones, dropping some. The table includes some 22,000 clones, almost 85% detected once. V is TRBV28 and J is TRBJ1-2; D is uncertain. The origin of this receptor is a human donor in good health. Sequenced sample: memory (CD45RA-) CD4+ T cells from blood. This chain's CDR3 is CASTSGGSNYGYTF. The CDR3 DNA reads TGTGCCAGCACCTCGGGCGGATCTAACTATGGCTACACCTTC.